The sequence of this T cell receptor beta chain was determined in a study of blood T cells in healthy people across ages. Study results and limitations: The percentage of naive T cells correlated strongly with TCR beta diversity. There was no known CMV status for donors, so expanded clonotype changes were possibly confounded. Because sorting was not performed, PBMCs prevented conclusive naive versus antigen-experienced comparison.

A second PCR, run for about 6 to 11 cycles, used a sample-barcoded 5' primer plus a J-beta primer mix. Each CDR3 protein gets one entry after TCRdb re-called the 5' RACE reads with MiXCR. The table has about 1.6 million distinct CDR3 sequences, 30% to 35% seen once; the top ten hold about 11%. In regard to this clonotype: The antigen is undetermined.

V dropped 3 bases and J dropped 1 base, with 10 bases sitting between them. The germline CDR1 and CDR2 sequences are DFQATT and SNEGSKA (reference sequence). The CDR3 runs 15 residues. The sequencing input was blood. V gene TRBV20-1 combines with J gene TRBJ2-6; no clear D. The source of this sequence is a woman aged 30 to 39 in good health. In DNA form, the CDR3 reads TGCAGTGCTAGTCCCTGGGCGTCTGGGGCCAACGTCCTGACTTTC. It is translated as CSASPWASGANVLTF.